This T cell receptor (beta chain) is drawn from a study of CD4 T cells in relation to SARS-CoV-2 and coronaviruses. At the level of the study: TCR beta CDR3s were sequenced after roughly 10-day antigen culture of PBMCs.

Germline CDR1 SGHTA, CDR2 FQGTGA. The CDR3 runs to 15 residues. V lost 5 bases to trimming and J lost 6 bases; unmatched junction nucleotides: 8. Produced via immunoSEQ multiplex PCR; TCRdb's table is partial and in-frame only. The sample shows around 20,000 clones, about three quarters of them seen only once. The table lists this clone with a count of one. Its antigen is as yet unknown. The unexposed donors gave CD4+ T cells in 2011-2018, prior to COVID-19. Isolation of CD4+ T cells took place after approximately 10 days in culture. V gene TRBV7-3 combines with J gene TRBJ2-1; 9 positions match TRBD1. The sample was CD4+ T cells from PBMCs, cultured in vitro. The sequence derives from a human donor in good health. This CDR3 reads CASSPTGGFLNEQFF. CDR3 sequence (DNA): TGTGCCAGCAGCCCTACAGGGGGCTTCCTCAATGAGCAGTTCTTC.